The 3 T cell receptor beta chains below all came from one sample that was sequenced in a study of beta chain features in type 1 diabetes. Expressed TCRB transcripts were sequenced, since all the RNA that had been isolated was reverse transcribed. Using immunoSEQ multiplex PCR, the repertoire was profiled, and TCRdb retains in-frame clones only, with some absent. The table shows 860,000 or so clones, with 15% to 20% occurring only once. The sequenced material came from naive CD4+ T cells from blood. Receptor source: a woman under 30 in good health.

This clone was seen a few times. Additional DNA sequences in this sample encode the identical CDR3. This chain joins TRBV7-2 and TRBJ2-1, with 8 bases lining up with TRBD1. The V gene end was trimmed by 3 bases and the J gene end by 5 bases; junction bases not matched to a gene: 6. Germline assignment: CDR1 SGHTA and CDR2 FQGNSA. The CDR3 runs 15 residues. For the CDR3, the DNA is TGTGCCAGCAGCTTGCTTGGACAGGGAAACAATGAGCAGTTCTTC. Its protein is CASSLLGQGNNEQFF.

In this sample, this clone turned up a few times. V is TRBV9 and J is TRBJ2-1, with 7 positions matching TRBD2. Trimming took 1 base from V and 6 from J; bases not matched to a gene: 7. CDR3 length equals 15 residues. Germline V gives CDR1 SGDLS, CDR2 YYNGEE. CDR3 in DNA: TGTGCCAGCAGCGTACGGGAGGAGGTATTCAATGAGCAGTTCTTC. Amino acids: CASSVREEVFNEQFF.

The V gene is TRBV6-5, the J gene TRBJ1-1; 8 bases are a match to TRBD1. Trimming at V came to 0 bases and at J to 0 bases, leaving 3 bases not matched to a gene. From germline, CDR1 is MNHEY and CDR2 SVGAGI. The CDR3 is made up of 16 amino acids. The CDR3 nucleotides read TGTGCCAGCAGTTACTCCAGGGGGCTTTTGAACACTGAAGCTTTCTTT. Its protein is CASSYSRGLLNTEAFF.